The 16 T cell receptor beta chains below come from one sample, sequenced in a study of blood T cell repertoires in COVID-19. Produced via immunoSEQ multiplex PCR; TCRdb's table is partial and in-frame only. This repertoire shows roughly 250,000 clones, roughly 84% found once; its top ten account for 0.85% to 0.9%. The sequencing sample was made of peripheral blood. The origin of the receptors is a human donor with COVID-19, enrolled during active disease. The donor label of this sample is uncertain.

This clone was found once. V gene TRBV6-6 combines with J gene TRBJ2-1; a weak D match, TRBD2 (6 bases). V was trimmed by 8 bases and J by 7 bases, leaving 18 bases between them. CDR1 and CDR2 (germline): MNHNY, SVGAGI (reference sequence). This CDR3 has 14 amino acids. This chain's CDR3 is CASGGGGLGNEQFF. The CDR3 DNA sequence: TGTGCCAGCGGGGGAGGCGGCCTTGGGAATGAGCAGTTCTTC.

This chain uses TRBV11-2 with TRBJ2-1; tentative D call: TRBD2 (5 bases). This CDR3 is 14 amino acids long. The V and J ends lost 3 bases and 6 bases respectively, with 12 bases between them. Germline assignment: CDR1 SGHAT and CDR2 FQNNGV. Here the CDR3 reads CASSFGLFPNEQFF. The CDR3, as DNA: TGTGCCAGCAGCTTTGGACTTTTCCCCAATGAGCAGTTCTTC.

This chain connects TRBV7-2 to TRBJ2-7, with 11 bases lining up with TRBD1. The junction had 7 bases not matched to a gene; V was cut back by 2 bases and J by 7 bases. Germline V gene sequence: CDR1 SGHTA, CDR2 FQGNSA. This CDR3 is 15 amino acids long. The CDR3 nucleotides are TGTGCCAGCAGCTTATTTGGACAGGGGGCGGGAGAGCAGTACTTC. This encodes CASSLFGQGAGEQYF.

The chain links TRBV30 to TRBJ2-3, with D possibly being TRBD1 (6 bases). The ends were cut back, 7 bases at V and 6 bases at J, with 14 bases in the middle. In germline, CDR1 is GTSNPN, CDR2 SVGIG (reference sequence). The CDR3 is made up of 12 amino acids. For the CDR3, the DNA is TGTGCCTTTAGGGGGAGCGCCGATACGCAGTATTTT. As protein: CAFRGSADTQYF.

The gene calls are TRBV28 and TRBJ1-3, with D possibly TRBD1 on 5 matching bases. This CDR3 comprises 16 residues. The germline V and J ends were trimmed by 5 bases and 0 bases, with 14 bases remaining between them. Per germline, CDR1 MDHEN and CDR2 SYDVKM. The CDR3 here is CASSGRDRTSGNTIYF. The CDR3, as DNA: TGTGCCAGCAGTGGCCGCGACAGAACCTCTGGAAACACCATATATTTT.

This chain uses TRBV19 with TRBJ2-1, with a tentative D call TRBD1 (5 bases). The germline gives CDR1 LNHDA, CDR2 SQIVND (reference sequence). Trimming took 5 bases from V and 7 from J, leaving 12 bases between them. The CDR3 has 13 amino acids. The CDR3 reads CASSHPTGNEQFF. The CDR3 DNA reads TGTGCCAGTAGTCACCCTACAGGTAATGAGCAGTTCTTC.

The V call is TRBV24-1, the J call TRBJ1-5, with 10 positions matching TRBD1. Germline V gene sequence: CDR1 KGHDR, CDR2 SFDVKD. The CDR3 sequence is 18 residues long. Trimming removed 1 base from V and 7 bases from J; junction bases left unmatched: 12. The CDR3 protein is CATSDFRSGQGFGQPQHF. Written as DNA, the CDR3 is TGTGCCACCAGTGATTTTAGATCGGGACAGGGGTTCGGGCAGCCCCAGCATTTT.

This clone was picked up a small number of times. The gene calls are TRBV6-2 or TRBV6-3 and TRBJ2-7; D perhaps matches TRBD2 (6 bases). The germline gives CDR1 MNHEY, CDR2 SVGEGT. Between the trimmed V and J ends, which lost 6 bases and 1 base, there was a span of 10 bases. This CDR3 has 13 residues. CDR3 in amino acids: CASSSSASYEQYF. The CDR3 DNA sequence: TGTGCCAGCAGCTCTAGCGCGTCCTACGAGCAGTACTTC.

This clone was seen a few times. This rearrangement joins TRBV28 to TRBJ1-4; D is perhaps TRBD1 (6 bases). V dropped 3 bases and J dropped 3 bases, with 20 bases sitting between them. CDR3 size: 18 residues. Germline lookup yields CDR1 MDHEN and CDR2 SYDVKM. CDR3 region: CASSFSRTGRGSNEKLFF. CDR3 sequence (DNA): TGTGCCAGCAGTTTTTCCCGAACAGGGAGGGGATCTAATGAAAAACTGTTTTTT.

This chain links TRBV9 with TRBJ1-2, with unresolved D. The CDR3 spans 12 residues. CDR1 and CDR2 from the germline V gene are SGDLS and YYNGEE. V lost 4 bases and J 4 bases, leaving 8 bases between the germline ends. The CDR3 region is CASSQQAYGYTF. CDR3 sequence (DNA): TGTGCCAGCAGCCAGCAGGCCTATGGCTACACCTTC.

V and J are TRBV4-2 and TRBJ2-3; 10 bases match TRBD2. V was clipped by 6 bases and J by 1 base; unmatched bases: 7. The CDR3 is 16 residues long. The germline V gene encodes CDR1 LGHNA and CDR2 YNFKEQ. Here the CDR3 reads CASSGQAGGGTDTQYF. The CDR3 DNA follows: TGTGCCAGCAGTGGTCAAGCGGGAGGGGGCACAGATACGCAGTATTTT.

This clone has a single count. The CDR3 sequence: CASSPPRTSGGTDTQYF. CDR3 sequence (DNA): TGTGCCAGCAGCCCACCCCGGACTAGCGGGGGCACAGATACGCAGTATTTT. The genes are TRBV7-3 and TRBJ2-3, with 12 bases lining up with TRBD2. The CDR3 is made up of 17 amino acids. V lost 5 bases, J lost 1 base, and 7 bases stayed unmatched. Germline V gene lookup returns CDR1 SGHTA and CDR2 FQGTGA.

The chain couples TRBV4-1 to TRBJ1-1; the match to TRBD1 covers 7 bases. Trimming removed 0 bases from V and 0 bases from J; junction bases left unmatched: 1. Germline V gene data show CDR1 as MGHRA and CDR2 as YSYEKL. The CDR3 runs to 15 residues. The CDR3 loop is CASSQEGQMNTEAFF. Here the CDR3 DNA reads TGCGCCAGCAGCCAAGAGGGACAGATGAACACTGAAGCTTTCTTT.

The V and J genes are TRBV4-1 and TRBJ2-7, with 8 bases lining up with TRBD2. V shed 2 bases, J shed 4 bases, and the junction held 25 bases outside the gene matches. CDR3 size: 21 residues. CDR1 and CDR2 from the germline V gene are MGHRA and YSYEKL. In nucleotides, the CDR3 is TGCGCCAGCAGCCAAAGGGCAAGCGGGAGTTCGGAGTTCAAAAAAAGGTACGAGCAGTACTTC. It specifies CASSQRASGSSEFKKRYEQYF.

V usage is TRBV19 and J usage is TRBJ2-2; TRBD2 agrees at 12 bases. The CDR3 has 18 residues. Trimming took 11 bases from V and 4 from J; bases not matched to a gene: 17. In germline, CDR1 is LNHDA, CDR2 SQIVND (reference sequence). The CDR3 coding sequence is TGTGCCTCCCGCCCTAGCGGGAGGGTTGGAACCGGCACCGGGGAGCTGTTTTTT. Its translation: CASRPSGRVGTGTGELFF.

The CDR3 coding sequence is TGTGCCAGCAGCTATGGACAGGAGGGGCATTTT. Translation gives CASSYGQEGHF. This chain uses TRBV7-3 with TRBJ1-5, with TRBD1 matching 7 bases. The CDR3 covers 11 residues. The germline CDR1 and CDR2 sequences are SGHTA and FQGTGA. V trimming: 4 bases; J trimming: 15 bases; junction bases outside the gene matches: 6.